This T cell receptor (beta chain) originates from a study of regulatory T cells in long-lasting Graves disease. General observations from the study: Accuracy might have suffered from few samples. Persistent patients shared more public clonotypes (roughly 3,000) than newly diagnosed patients (about 1,000).

Time point described: persistent/refractory GD, antithyroid drugs over 5 years with positive TRAb. PBMCs provided the RNA from which the TCR library was made. It was by American Thyroid Association guidelines that Graves' disease was diagnosed. Combining iRepertoire HTBI primers with Arm-PCR of CDR3 regions, the authors built TCR beta libraries. TCRdb redid the calling of the multiplex PCR reads with MiXCR, one entry per CDR3 protein. The table includes 390,000 or so distinct CDR3 sequences, around 23% detected once. V lost 2 bases and J 2 bases, leaving 11 bases between the germline ends. From germline, CDR1 is SGHAT and CDR2 FQNNGV. The CDR3 extends over 15 amino acids. In its sample, this clonotype was seen many times. As yet, its antigen is unknown.

This sequence was found in a woman between 35 and 50 years old with Graves disease. This chain connects TRBV11-2 to TRBJ2-3; D call uncertain. This sample comprised peripheral blood mononuclear cells (PBMCs), obtained when the disease was refractory, from a patient treated with antithyroid drugs. The CDR3 coding sequence is TGTGCCAGCAGCTTAAATCACCCCCCCACAGATACGCAGTATTTT. It translates to CASSLNHPPTDTQYF.